The T cell receptor beta chain under discussion was sequenced for a study of beta chain features in type 1 diabetes. Study as a whole: Cells sorted and examined across all samples totaled almost 110 million. The study's findings and limits: Comparison showed that naive, central memory and Treg TCRB repertoires appeared more similar among patients than among healthy donors.

Expressed TCRB transcripts were sequenced because the entire RNA isolate underwent reverse transcription. Sequencing was performed with immunoSEQ multiplex PCR; in TCRdb, only in-frame clones are kept and a portion is missing. This sample has approximately 90,000 clones, with around 32% found just once. V was clipped by 9 bases and J by 6 bases; unmatched bases: 6. CDR3 size: 14 residues. Germline V gives CDR1 SNHLY, CDR2 FYNNEI. This clone was recorded a few times. The antigen remains unidentified. This sequence originates from a woman aged 18-29 years in good health. This chain connects TRBV2 to TRBJ2-7, with 15 bases matching TRBD2. Sequences were obtained from stem cell memory CD4+ T cells from blood. CDR3 sequence: CARGLAGGPGEQYF. Written as DNA, the CDR3 is TGTGCCAGAGGACTAGCGGGAGGGCCGGGCGAGCAGTACTTC.